These 10 T cell receptor beta chains share one sample of origin, sequenced in a study of type 1 regulatory T cells. TCRdb independently ran MiXCR on the reads; one entry per CDR3 protein. The table records roughly 71,000 distinct CDR3 sequences, 50% to 70% of them present only once. These receptors' targets are unknown. Sequencing used cultured T cells, either the whole culture or a sorted T cell fraction (not recorded which). Specified subset: Tr1-enriched cell product generated in vitro against host alloantigens. All receptors derive from a human donor in good health.

This clonotype was detected ten times or more. The chain combines TRBV6-5 with TRBJ2-1, with D perhaps matching TRBD2 (6 bases). V shed 5 bases and J shed 3 bases, with 14 bases lying between them. Germline loops: CDR1 MNHEY, CDR2 SVGAGI. The CDR3 is 15 residues long. CDR3 loop: CASSVTSSSYNEQFF. Here the CDR3 DNA reads TGTGCCAGCAGTGTGACTAGTTCTAGCTACAATGAGCAGTTCTTC.

The chain links TRBV10-3 to TRBJ2-6, with no clear D. Germline V gives CDR1 ENHRY, CDR2 SYGVKD. The CDR3 contains 13 residues. V lost 6 bases and J lost 0, with 3 bases in between. As DNA, the CDR3 is TGTGCCATCAGGCCCTCTGGGGCCAACGTCCTGACTTTC. Its translation is CAIRPSGANVLTF.

The chain is built from TRBV3-1 and TRBJ2-5; D is unresolved. V was pared by 0 bases and J by 5 bases, with 4 bases between. Per germline, CDR1 LGHDT and CDR2 YNNKEL (reference sequence). The CDR3 totals 12 residues. The CDR3 region is CASSQDLETQYF. For the CDR3, the DNA is TGTGCCAGCAGCCAAGATCTGGAGACCCAGTACTTC.

The chain joins TRBV5-6 to TRBJ1-5, with D unresolved. CDR1 and CDR2 from the germline V gene are SGHDT and YYEEEE. V lost 0 bases to trimming and J lost 6 bases, with 13 bases between them. The CDR3 sequence is 15 residues long. CDR3 protein: CASSLVGWDSQPQHF. For the CDR3, the DNA is TGTGCCAGCAGCTTGGTCGGCTGGGATAGTCAGCCCCAGCATTTT.

V and J are TRBV5-1 and TRBJ2-3, with D uncertain. The CDR3 consists of 11 residues. Germline CDR1 SGHRS, CDR2 YFSETQ. V lost 4 bases, J lost 7 bases, and 7 bases lay in between. Here the CDR3 DNA reads TGCGCCAGCAGCCTGGGTAATACGCAGTATTTT. Its protein is CASSLGNTQYF.

This clonotype was detected only a few times. The chain employs TRBV20-1 and TRBJ2-7; 8 bases match TRBD1. Germline CDR1 DFQATT, CDR2 SNEGSKA (reference sequence). This CDR3 is 14 amino acids long. V gave up 2 bases and J gave up 2 bases; unmatched junction bases: 5. Here the CDR3 reads CSARRTGRPYEQYF. In nucleotides, the CDR3 is TGCAGTGCTAGACGGACAGGGCGACCCTACGAGCAGTACTTC.

This clonotype was seen a handful of times. The chain is built from TRBV3-1 and TRBJ2-7, with D hard to call. The CDR3 is 12 residues long. V was clipped by 5 bases and J by 7 bases, with 12 bases between them. Germline lookup yields CDR1 LGHDT and CDR2 YNNKEL (reference sequence). CDR3 region: CASSYSGEEQYF. CDR3 coding DNA: TGTGCCAGCAGCTATTCTGGGGAAGAGCAGTACTTC.

This clonotype has only a few counts. The CDR3 DNA is TGTGCCAGCAGCCCAACCCCTACAGGGAACACTGAAGCTTTCTTT. Residues: CASSPTPTGNTEAFF. This chain uses TRBV2 with TRBJ1-1; tentatively, D is TRBD1 (5 bases). Germline loops: CDR1 SNHLY, CDR2 FYNNEI. The length of the CDR3 is 15 residues. Trimming took 6 bases from V and 1 from J, leaving 15 bases between them.

CDR3 DNA: TGCGCCAGCAGCCAGCCTATACAGAGAGACTCTGGAAACACCATATATTTT. Protein: CASSQPIQRDSGNTIYF. The chain is built from TRBV4-1 and TRBJ1-3, with no clear D. The germline V gene encodes CDR1 MGHRA and CDR2 YSYEKL. V was cut by 3 bases and J by 0 bases, with 15 bases left in between. This CDR3 region has 17 residues.

The gene calls are TRBV5-1 and TRBJ2-3; 9 bases agree with TRBD1. Looked up from germline, CDR1 is SGHRS and CDR2 is YFSETQ. This CDR3 spans 15 amino acids. J was trimmed by 6 bases and V by 0 bases; bases with no gene match: 5. For the CDR3, the DNA is TGCGCCAGCAGCTTGGAGGGACAGGGTATCGATACGCAGTATTTT. Translating gives CASSLEGQGIDTQYF.